What follows are 3 T cell receptor beta chains derived from one specimen sequenced in a study of shared clonotypes between healthy human individuals. The method was immunoSEQ multiplex PCR; TCRdb's version includes in-frame clones alone and lacks a portion of them. The table includes millions of clones, about 92% detected once. The material sequenced was naive CD4+ T cells sorted from blood. Subset reported: CD45RA+ positively selected. These receptors all stem from a man aged 18 to 30 in good health.

The chain uses TRBV5-4 and TRBJ2-2; D not certain. The ends were cut back, 2 bases at V and 4 bases at J, with 12 bases in the middle. Germline CDR1 SGHNT, CDR2 YYREEE (reference sequence). The CDR3 totals 15 residues. The CDR3 loop is CASSFTSKRTGELFF. For the CDR3, the DNA is TGTGCCAGCAGCTTCACAAGCAAACGCACCGGGGAGCTGTTTTTT.

The chain links TRBV4-1 to TRBJ1-2; D not certain. Germline assignment: CDR1 MGHRA and CDR2 YSYEKL. The CDR3 is made up of 15 amino acids. The ends were cut back, 0 bases at V and 1 base at J, with 9 bases in the middle. This CDR3 reads CASSQDAGYNYGYTF. The CDR3, as DNA: TGCGCCAGCAGCCAAGATGCAGGCTATAACTATGGCTACACCTTC.

V is TRBV5-1 and J is TRBJ2-5, with TRBD2 identical over 12 bases. The V gene end was trimmed by 4 bases and the J gene end by 3 bases; junction bases not matched to a gene: 1. The CDR3 covers 14 residues. Germline CDR1 is SGHRS and CDR2 is YFSETQ. The CDR3 coding sequence is TGCGCCAGCAGCCGGACTAGCGGGAAAGAGACCCAGTACTTC. The encoded protein is CASSRTSGKETQYF.